What follows are 17 T cell receptor beta chains derived from one specimen sequenced in a study of beta chain features in type 1 diabetes. Expressed TCRB transcripts were sequenced, since all the RNA that had been isolated was reverse transcribed. The assay was immunoSEQ multiplex PCR, and TCRdb's table has in-frame clones only and misses some. The data show about half a million clones, 30% seen once. What was sequenced was naive CD4+ T cells from blood. The receptors here all came from a man younger than 30 in good health.

Remarks on this clone: Additional DNA sequences in this sample encode the identical CDR3. The rearrangement joins TRBV30 to TRBJ2-3; D gene ambiguous. Per the germline V gene, CDR1 is GTSNPN and CDR2 is SVGIG (reference sequence). The CDR3 is 13 residues long. V shed 0 bases and J shed 4 bases, with 8 bases lying between them. CDR3 DNA: TGTGCCTGGAGTGTACCTGGGGCAGATACGCAGTATTTT. Amino acids: CAWSVPGADTQYF.

This clone was counted between two and nine times. The chain uses TRBV12-5 and TRBJ2-1; the D gene is possibly TRBD2 (6 bases). V was cut by 7 bases and J by 0 bases, with 16 bases left in between. The CDR3 has 16 residues. Germline CDR1 LGHNT, CDR2 FRNRAP. CDR3 loop: CASAVGSISSYNEQFF. The CDR3 DNA sequence: TGTGCTAGTGCGGTCGGGAGTATAAGCTCCTACAATGAGCAGTTCTTC.

The chain carries TRBV30 and TRBJ2-7; 8 nucleotides agree with TRBD1. This CDR3 has 12 amino acids. Germline V gives CDR1 GTSNPN, CDR2 SVGIG (reference sequence). The ends lost 7 bases at V and 2 bases at J; junction bases unmatched: 4. CDR3 DNA sequence: TGTGCCTTGACAGGGGAACCCTACGAGCAGTACTTC. It codes for CALTGEPYEQYF.

This clone was observed a handful of times. J is TRBJ2-3 and V is TRBV30, with D hard to call. The germline V gene encodes CDR1 GTSNPN and CDR2 SVGIG (reference sequence). Deletions cut 0 bases from V and 5 bases from J, with 9 bases between. The CDR3 is 13 residues long. The CDR3: CAWSVQLEDTQYF. The CDR3 nucleotides are TGTGCCTGGAGTGTACAACTCGAAGATACGCAGTATTTT.

This clone occurred a few times. This sample includes further DNA sequences coding for the same CDR3. The rearrangement joins TRBV7-2 to TRBJ2-5; D ambiguous. Trimming shortened V by 5 bases and J by 5 bases, and 6 bases separated the two germline ends. Germline V gene lookup returns CDR1 SGHTA and CDR2 FQGNSA. The CDR3 is made up of 11 amino acids. CDR3 sequence: CASSPRETQYF. The CDR3 DNA is TGTGCCAGCAGCCCGAGGGAGACCCAGTACTTC.

This clone was picked up a small number of times. This sequence joins TRBV30 and TRBJ2-3; D uncertain. Trimming stripped 1 base from V and 5 bases from J, with 7 bases between. The CDR3 has 12 residues. Germline assignment: CDR1 GTSNPN and CDR2 SVGIG (reference sequence). The CDR3 loop reads CAWSGAKDTQYF. The CDR3, as DNA: TGTGCCTGGAGTGGGGCTAAAGATACGCAGTATTTT. The full variable domain, in which reference TRBV30 and TRBJ2-3 provide the parts outside the CDR3, is SQTIHQWPATLVQPVGSPLSLECTVEGTSNPNLYWYRQAAGRGLQLLFYSVGIGQISSEVPQNLSASRPQDRQFILSSKKLLLSDSGFYLCAWSGAKDTQYFGPGTRLTVL.

In its sample, this clone was seen once. The chain carries TRBV4-1 and TRBJ2-1, with TRBD2 matching 8 bases. V was clipped by 3 bases and J by 8 bases; unmatched bases: 12. Germline V gene data show CDR1 as MGHRA and CDR2 as YSYEKL. The CDR3 contains 16 residues. CDR3 loop: CASSQFSGTRIYEQFF. The CDR3 region has the DNA TGCGCCAGCAGCCAGTTCTCCGGGACTAGAATCTATGAGCAGTTCTTC.

The chain has TRBV30 and TRBJ2-7, with a possible D match to TRBD2 (6 bases). The CDR3 is made up of 15 amino acids. Germline CDR1 reads GTSNPN; CDR2 reads SVGIG (reference sequence). V was shortened by 0 bases and J by 4 bases, with 16 bases between the two germline ends. CDR3 sequence: CAWSVTLALPYEQYF. CDR3 coding DNA: TGTGCCTGGAGTGTAACACTAGCACTCCCTTACGAGCAGTACTTC. The full variable domain, rest sourced from reference TRBV30 and TRBJ2-7, is SQTIHQWPATLVQPVGSPLSLECTVEGTSNPNLYWYRQAAGRGLQLLFYSVGIGQISSEVPQNLSASRPQDRQFILSSKKLLLSDSGFYLCAWSVTLALPYEQYFGPGTRLTVT.

This clone was seen once. The chain couples TRBV7-2 to TRBJ2-7; D is possibly TRBD2 (5 bases). In germline, CDR1 is SGHTA, CDR2 FQGNSA. The CDR3 is 13 amino acids. V lost 3 bases, J lost 2 bases, and 8 bases lay in between. CDR3 sequence (DNA): TGTGCCAGCAGCTTTACTAGAGCCTACGAGCAGTACTTC. It yields the protein CASSFTRAYEQYF. The whole variable domain, remainder taken from reference TRBV7-2 and TRBJ2-7, is GAGVSQSPSNKVTEKGKDVELRCDPISGHTALYWYRQSLGQGLEFLIYFQGNSAPDKSGLPSDRFSAERTGGSVSTLTIQRTQQEDSAVYLCASSFTRAYEQYFGPGTRLTVT.

The rearrangement uses TRBV28 and TRBJ2-1; D might be TRBD2 (5 bases). CDR3 length equals 16 residues. The germline V gene has CDR1 MDHEN and CDR2 SYDVKM. Trimming took 4 bases from V and 2 from J, leaving 15 bases between them. The chain's CDR3 is CASSSPGELAYNEQFF. CDR3 bases: TGTGCCAGCAGTTCCCCCGGGGAGCTCGCCTACAATGAGCAGTTCTTC.

This clone was seen a few times. This CDR3 reads CATSYRPNTEAFF. The CDR3 DNA reads as TGTGCCACCAGCTACAGGCCGAACACTGAAGCTTTCTTT. This rearrangement joins TRBV15 to TRBJ1-1; D possibly corresponds to TRBD1 (5 bases). The V and J ends lost 5 bases and 1 base respectively, with 8 bases between them. This CDR3 spans 13 amino acids. Germline V gives CDR1 LNHNV, CDR2 YYDKDF (reference sequence).

The rearrangement links TRBV29-1 to TRBJ1-5; tentatively, D is TRBD1 (6 bases). This CDR3 is 13 amino acids long. V dropped 4 bases and J dropped 5 bases, with 12 bases sitting between them. Germline CDR1 reads SQVTM; CDR2 reads ANQGSEA. Here the CDR3 DNA reads TGCAGCGTTGTTGACGGGGGCGATCAGCCCCAGCATTTT. Its translation is CSVVDGGDQPQHF.

The chain uses TRBV7-2 and TRBJ2-1, with 11 nucleotides matching TRBD2. The trim removed 1 base at V and 10 bases at J, leaving 6 bases unmatched. The CDR3 covers 15 residues. Germline CDR1 SGHTA, CDR2 FQGNSA. The CDR3 nucleotides are TGTGCCAGCAGCTTAGTGCGACTAGCGGGATTAGAGCAGTTCTTC. This translates into CASSLVRLAGLEQFF.

The chain recombines TRBV30 with TRBJ1-1; D is ambiguous. The V end lost 4 bases, the J end lost 1 base, and 10 bases lay between the germline ends. The CDR3 is 13 amino acids. The germline V gene encodes CDR1 GTSNPN and CDR2 SVGIG (reference sequence). CDR3 residues: CAWTLNTNTEAFF. The DNA for the CDR3 is TGTGCCTGGACTCTGAACACGAACACTGAAGCTTTCTTT.

The sample holds a few counts of this clone. J is TRBJ1-1 and V is TRBV29-1; D unclear. Germline CDR1 and CDR2: SQVTM and ANQGSEA. V lost 4 bases and J 0 bases, leaving 9 bases between the germline ends. The CDR3 is 13 residues long. The CDR3 DNA reads as TGCAGCGTTGTTGGGCCGATGAACACTGAAGCTTTCTTT. As protein: CSVVGPMNTEAFF.

Only one count was recorded for this clone. Other DNA sequences in the sample encode the same CDR3. This chain connects TRBV18 to TRBJ1-1, with a weak D call TRBD1 (5 bases). Per the germline V gene, CDR1 is KGHSH and CDR2 is LQKENI. CDR3 size: 13 residues. The V end was cut by 3 bases, the J end by 1 base, with 6 bases between. CDR3 protein: CASSPGGNTEAFF. Written as DNA, the CDR3 is TGTGCCAGCTCACCGGGGGGGAACACTGAAGCTTTCTTT.

As concerns this clone: One junction end does not reproduce the germline sequence, and a read error may be involved. The chain links TRBV30 to TRBJ2-3; a weak D match, TRBD2 (6 bases). This CDR3 has 14 amino acids. Germline CDR1 and CDR2: GTSNPN and SVGIG (reference sequence). The CDR3 sequence: CAWGVAGGPFTQYF. The CDR3 coding sequence is TGTGCCTGGGGTGTAGCCGGAGGGCCCTTTACGCAGTATTTT.